The clone carrying this TCR beta chain was detected ten times or more. Antigen unknown. This sequence may be a read error, since a much larger clone differs from it by one base. CDR1 and CDR2 (germline): DFQATT, SNEGSKA (reference sequence). The CDR3 length is 13 residues. Thyroid surgery was performed in patients who had received no treatment beforehand. TCRdb re-called the PCR reads with MiXCR. The data hold 50,000 to 70,000 clones, with more than 3.5% observed a single time. This record comes from a study of metastatic and nonmetastatic thyroid tumors. Findings and limits, study-wide: Benign nodules were reported to have significantly lower TCR beta diversity than malignant thyroid tumors, in blood and tumor.

This TCR was recovered from a female donor with papillary thyroid cancer or a benign thyroid nodule (not recorded which). Some clones in this sample may be carry-over from other donors' samples. The gene calls are TRBV20-1 and TRBJ2-7; 11 bases align to TRBD2. Sequencing was carried out using blood. The chain's CDR3 is CSATPGLAAERYF. CDR3 nucleotides: TGCAGTGCTACACCGGGACTAGCGGCCGAGCGGTACTTC.